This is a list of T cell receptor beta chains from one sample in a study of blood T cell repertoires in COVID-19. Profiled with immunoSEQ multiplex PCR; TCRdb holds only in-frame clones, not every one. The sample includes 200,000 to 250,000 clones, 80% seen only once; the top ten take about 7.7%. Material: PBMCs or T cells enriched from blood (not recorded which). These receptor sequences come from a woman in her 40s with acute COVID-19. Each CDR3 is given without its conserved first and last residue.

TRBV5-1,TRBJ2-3,ASSSLGRGPRTDTQY
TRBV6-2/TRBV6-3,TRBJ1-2,ASSLQGSYGYT
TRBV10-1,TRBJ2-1,ASSRDSINEQF
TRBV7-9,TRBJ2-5,ASSIEGAGSETQY
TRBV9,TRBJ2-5,ASSEGQGHSGTQY
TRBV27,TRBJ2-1,ASTPWQTYNEQF
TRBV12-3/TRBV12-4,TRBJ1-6,ASSRTGDSPLH
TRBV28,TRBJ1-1,ASSESIGDRGLAF
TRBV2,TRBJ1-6,ASTRARSPLH
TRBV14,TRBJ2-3,ASSQDLGGDTQY
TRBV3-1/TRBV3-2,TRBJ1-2,ASSPGTGGEYYGYT
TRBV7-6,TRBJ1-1,ASSLGSGTGNTEAF
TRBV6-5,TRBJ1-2,ASRRGGERYGYT
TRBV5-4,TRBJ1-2,ASSSRSGAYGYT
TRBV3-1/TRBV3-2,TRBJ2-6,ASRGQGAGANVLT
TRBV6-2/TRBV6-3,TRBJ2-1,ASSIGRLLSYNEQF
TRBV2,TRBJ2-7,ASRRLPGQGEGEQY
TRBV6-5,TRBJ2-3,ASNQGHTDTQY
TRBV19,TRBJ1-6,ASSIALDRARSPLH
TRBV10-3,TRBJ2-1,AISESRQGIEQF
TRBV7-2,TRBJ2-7,ASSYLTVSSYEQY
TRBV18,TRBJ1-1,ASSPGQGKNTEAF
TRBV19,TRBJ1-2,ASLKAGQGYGYT
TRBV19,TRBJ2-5,ASTGRGQGEETQY
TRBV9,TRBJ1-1,ASSPTGATEAF
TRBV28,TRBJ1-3,ASLLRGPGNTIY
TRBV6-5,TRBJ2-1,ASSYSRWGHNEQF
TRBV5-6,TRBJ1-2,ASSSTGAESYGYT
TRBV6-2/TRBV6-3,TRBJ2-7,ASTPSGQGAYEQY
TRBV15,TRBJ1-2,ATSRVPDTGSNYGYT
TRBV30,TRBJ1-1,AWGHMNTEAF
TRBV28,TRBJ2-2,ASTPGTGELF
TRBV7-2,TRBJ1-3,ASSFGTGGAGNTIY